The 8 T cell receptor beta chains in this list originate from one sample, sequenced in a study of response to subunit inactivated influenza vaccine. TCRdb reanalysed the RT-PCR reads using MiXCR and keeps one entry per CDR3 protein. The table records about 540,000 distinct CDR3 sequences, roughly 23% of them present only once. This same sample was also taken into another study, of T cells expressing NK-cell markers. That study adds: TCR beta cDNA was made by 5'RACE template switching with UMIs.

The source was CD4+ T cells sorted from PBMCs, collected 11 to 12 days after vaccination. These receptors were obtained from a man aged 50-59 years who received an inactivated influenza vaccine.

In this sample, this clonotype turned up a few times. The chain combines TRBV4-3 with TRBJ2-3; 9 bases align to TRBD2. The CDR3 totals 15 residues. Germline loops: CDR1 LGHNA, CDR2 YSLEER. The trim removed 2 bases at V and 7 bases at J, leaving 7 bases unmatched. CDR3 bases: TGCGCCAGCAGCCAATGGGCGGGGGGGCCGAATACGCAGTATTTT. As protein: CASSQWAGGPNTQYF.

This clonotype occurred many times. The chain employs TRBV15 and TRBJ2-2; TRBD2 matches 8 bases. Per germline, CDR1 LNHNV and CDR2 YYDKDF (reference sequence). With V trimmed by 0 bases and J by 7 bases, 10 bases remained unmatched. This CDR3 is 17 amino acids long. The CDR3, as DNA: TGTGCCACCAGCAGAGATGTTTCGGGGGGGGCTTACGGGGAGCTGTTTTTT. This codes for CATSRDVSGGAYGELFF.

This clonotype was picked up a small number of times. The V gene is TRBV9, the J gene TRBJ1-1; D is possibly TRBD1 (5 bases). The V gene's germline CDR1 is SGDLS and CDR2 YYNGEE. V lost 4 bases and J lost 5, with 18 bases in between. There are 15 residues in the CDR3. The CDR3 nucleotides are TGTGCCAGCAGCCCAGACGGGACGCGGGAAACTGAAGCTTTCTTT. The encoded protein is CASSPDGTRETEAFF.

V is TRBV5-1 and J is TRBJ2-5; D gene unclear. CDR3 length: 14 amino acids. Germline CDR1 is SGHRS and CDR2 is YFSETQ. Deletions cut 2 bases from V and 5 bases from J, with 13 bases between. The CDR3 region has the DNA TGCGCCAGCAGCTTCAACGGCGCCCGGGAGACCCAGTACTTC. Translation gives CASSFNGARETQYF.

This clonotype was recorded a few times. This chain joins TRBV4-1 and TRBJ2-7; D possibly corresponds to TRBD2 (7 bases). V was cut by 4 bases and J by 3 bases, with 19 bases left in between. This CDR3 region has 16 residues. The germline V gene has CDR1 MGHRA and CDR2 YSYEKL. CDR3: CASSRGEGGFLYEQYF. CDR3 DNA sequence: TGCGCCAGCAGCCGAGGTGAGGGGGGGTTCCTCTACGAGCAGTACTTC.

This clonotype showed up many times. The V and J genes are TRBV6-2 or TRBV6-3 and TRBJ2-2; TRBD2 might be the D (5 bases). CDR1 is MNHEY, CDR2 SVGEGT, per germline. This CDR3 is 12 amino acids long. Deletions cut 8 bases from V and 1 base from J, with 5 bases between. CDR3 sequence reads: CASGLNTGELFF. The CDR3 DNA reads TGTGCCAGCGGACTGAACACCGGGGAGCTGTTTTTT.

This chain links TRBV7-2 with TRBJ2-7; D call uncertain. Per the germline V gene, CDR1 is SGHTA and CDR2 is FQGNSA. With 5 bases removed from V and 1 base from J, the gap between germline ends came to 9 bases. This CDR3 spans 13 amino acids. CDR3 region: CASSVDLSYEQYF. DNA for the CDR3: TGTGCCAGCAGCGTGGACCTATCCTACGAGCAGTACTTC.

This clonotype was recorded a few times. The chain uses TRBV5-5 and TRBJ2-7; the D gene is possibly TRBD1 (5 bases). This CDR3 spans 14 amino acids. CDR1 is SGHKS and CDR2 is YYEKEE in the germline V gene (reference sequence). Trimming removed 0 bases at V and 5 bases at J, with 12 bases between. The CDR3 loop reads CASSLGVQGDEQYF. CDR3 in DNA: TGTGCCAGCAGCTTGGGTGTTCAGGGCGACGAGCAGTACTTC.